The 9 T cell receptor beta chains below all came from one sample that was sequenced in a study of T cell responses to AZD1222 COVID-19 vaccine. Sequenced by immunoSEQ multiplex PCR; TCRdb stores in-frame clones only, minus some. Of about 94,000 clones listed, roughly 84% are singletons. The sample was peripheral blood, taken on day 0 of AZD1222 vaccination. The receptors were sampled from an adult in good health.

This clone was seen just once. The V gene is TRBV6-5, the J gene TRBJ2-3; D is perhaps TRBD2 (6 bases). V lost 6 bases and J lost 3, with 10 bases in between. The CDR3 runs 13 residues. Germline CDR1 reads MNHEY; CDR2 reads SVGAGI. In DNA, the CDR3 is TGTGCCAGCAGAAACGGGGGAACAGATACGCAGTATTTT. This codes for CASRNGGTDTQYF.

This rearrangement joins TRBV11-2 to TRBJ1-3; D might be TRBD1 (6 bases). CDR3 length: 14 amino acids. The V end lost 5 bases, the J end lost 3 bases, and 11 bases lay between the germline ends. Germline CDR1 SGHAT, CDR2 FQNNGV. DNA of the CDR3: TGTGCCAGCAGCGAACAGGGAGGTGGAAACACCATATATTTT. Translation: CASSEQGGGNTIYF.

This chain uses TRBV19 with TRBJ1-1, with D hard to call. Trimming took off 7 bases at V and 6 bases at J, with 21 bases between the two ends. Germline assignment: CDR1 LNHDA and CDR2 SQIVND (reference sequence). The CDR3 totals 15 residues. CDR3 DNA sequence: TGTGCCAGTAATCATCGCCCGGGAGTAGGACCTGAAGCTTTCTTT. It encodes CASNHRPGVGPEAFF.

J is TRBJ1-1 and V is TRBV29-1; D may be TRBD1 (5 bases). Germline CDR1 is SQVTM and CDR2 is ANQGSEA. Trimming stripped 3 bases from V and 5 bases from J, with 10 bases between. This CDR3 contains 12 residues. The CDR3 here is CSVDEGSTEAFF. DNA of the CDR3: TGCAGCGTTGATGAGGGGAGTACTGAAGCTTTCTTT.

This clone was recorded only once. The chain carries TRBV9 and TRBJ1-2; perhaps TRBD1 as D (6 bases). The CDR3 has 13 amino acids. V lost 2 bases, J lost 6 bases, and 11 bases lay in between. Germline V gene lookup returns CDR1 SGDLS and CDR2 YYNGEE. The CDR3 region is CASSVNAGDGYTF. In DNA, the CDR3 is TGTGCCAGCAGCGTTAACGCAGGGGATGGCTACACCTTC.

The J gene is TRBJ1-2, the V gene TRBV29-1, with D perhaps matching TRBD1 (6 bases). CDR3 length equals 13 residues. V lost 7 bases and J lost 0, with 12 bases in between. CDR1 is SQVTM and CDR2 is ANQGSEA in the germline V gene. CDR3 coding DNA: TGCAGCGATACGACAGGAACTAACTATGGCTACACCTTC. It is translated as CSDTTGTNYGYTF.

The J gene is TRBJ2-2, the V gene TRBV7-6; tentatively, D is TRBD1 (6 bases). The germline CDR1 and CDR2 sequences are SGHVS and FNYEAQ. Trimming removed 5 bases from V and 4 bases from J, with 17 bases in between. The CDR3 runs to 16 residues. The CDR3 DNA is TGTGCCAGCAGCCTCCGGACAGACCCGGGCACCGGGGAGCTGTTTTTT. Residues: CASSLRTDPGTGELFF.

This chain links TRBV19 with TRBJ2-5; a weak D match, TRBD1 (5 bases). The CDR3 consists of 13 residues. The germline gives CDR1 LNHDA, CDR2 SQIVND (reference sequence). Trimming stripped 4 bases from V and 5 bases from J, with 11 bases between. The CDR3 sequence is CASSTQGSETQYF. The CDR3 coding sequence is TGTGCCAGTAGTACCCAGGGTTCGGAGACCCAGTACTTC.

The chain combines TRBV7-9 with TRBJ2-3, with 8 bases matching TRBD1. Germline CDR1 and CDR2: SEHNR and FQNEAQ (reference sequence). CDR3 size: 15 residues. Trimming took 6 bases from V and 4 from J; bases not matched to a gene: 9. The CDR3, as DNA: TGTGCCAGCAGTATCGGACAGGGCGGTGCAGATACGCAGTATTTT. Protein sequence: CASSIGQGGADTQYF.